A single sample gave rise to the 30 T cell receptor beta chains below, sequenced in a study of blood T cell repertoires in COVID-19. The method was immunoSEQ multiplex PCR; TCRdb's version includes in-frame clones alone and lacks a portion of them. The table has about 350,000 clones, about 86% seen once; the top ten hold 7% to 7.5%. The sequenced material came from peripheral blood. These receptors all come from a woman in her sixties with COVID-19, enrolled during active disease.

This chain uses TRBV5-8 with TRBJ2-5, with 8 bases identical to TRBD2. After removal of 4 bases from V and 2 bases from J, the junction contained 7 bases not matched to a gene. Germline V gene sequence: CDR1 SGHTS, CDR2 YDEGEE. The CDR3 extends over 15 amino acids. The CDR3 DNA follows: TGTGCCAGCAGCGGGCAGCGGGGGTATCAAGAGACCCAGTACTTC. It encodes CASSGQRGYQETQYF.

In nucleotides, the CDR3 is TGTGCCAGCAGCGTAGCGGGGTCGACTGAAGCTTTCTTT. Its protein is CASSVAGSTEAFF. This chain links TRBV9 with TRBJ1-1; D remains unclear. Germline V gene data show CDR1 as SGDLS and CDR2 as YYNGEE. The CDR3 is made up of 13 amino acids. V lost 0 bases and J lost 5, with 8 bases in between.

The chain recombines TRBV2 with TRBJ1-6, with a tentative D call TRBD1 (6 bases). V lost 6 bases and J 5 bases, leaving 8 bases between the germline ends. Germline CDR1 reads SNHLY; CDR2 reads FYNNEI. The CDR3 is made up of 13 amino acids. CDR3 bases: TGTGCCAGCAGCAGGGGAGATAATTCACCCCTCCACTTT. Translated: CASSRGDNSPLHF. Using reference TRBV2 and TRBJ1-6 for the parts outside the CDR3, the full variable domain is EPEVTQTPSHQVTQMGQEVILRCVPISNHLYFYWYRQILGQKVEFLVSFYNNEISEKSEIFDDQFSVERPDGSNFTLKIRSTKLEDSAMYFCASSRGDNSPLHFGNGTRLTVT.

The chain has TRBV2 and TRBJ2-7, with D unclear. From germline, CDR1 is SNHLY and CDR2 FYNNEI. This CDR3 is built from 12 residues. V lost 2 bases to trimming and J lost 3 bases, with 5 bases between them. The CDR3 sequence is CASSEISYEQYF. Written as DNA, the CDR3 is TGTGCCAGCAGTGAAATCAGCTACGAGCAGTACTTC.

The V call is TRBV5-4, the J call TRBJ2-1; tentatively, D is TRBD2 (6 bases). The length of the CDR3 is 16 residues. From germline, CDR1 is SGHNT and CDR2 YYREEE (reference sequence). The V end lost 4 bases, the J end lost 7 bases, and 21 bases lay between the germline ends. The CDR3 nucleotides read TGTGCCAGCAGCCCGCCAGCGGCCGGGGGTGAGAATGAGCAGTTCTTC. Translation gives CASSPPAAGGENEQFF.

This rearrangement joins TRBV7-3 to TRBJ2-1, with 9 bases matching TRBD1. V was clipped by 5 bases and J by 10 bases; unmatched bases: 6. From germline, CDR1 is SGHTA and CDR2 FQGTGA. There are 13 residues in the CDR3. CDR3 in DNA: TGTGCCAGCAGCCCGGGACAGGGACTCGAGCAGTTCTTC. Translation gives CASSPGQGLEQFF.

The rearrangement links TRBV6-5 to TRBJ1-1, with D maybe TRBD1 (6 bases). V lost 7 bases, J lost 1 base, and 13 bases lay in between. This CDR3 contains 14 residues. Per germline, CDR1 MNHEY and CDR2 SVGAGI. The DNA for the CDR3 is TGTGCCAGCACCGTGGACAGTTCGAACACTGAAGCTTTCTTT. Its translation is CASTVDSSNTEAFF.

The rearrangement uses TRBV11-2 and TRBJ1-3; tentatively, D is TRBD1 (6 bases). From germline, CDR1 is SGHAT and CDR2 FQNNGV. CDR3 length: 13 residues. Trimming cost V 8 bases and J 2 bases, with 10 bases left between them. The CDR3 DNA reads as TGTGCCAGCGCCGAGGGGGCTGGAAACACCATATATTTT. Its translation: CASAEGAGNTIYF. The full variable domain, with the rest looked up from reference TRBV11-2 and TRBJ1-3, is EAGVAQSPRYKIIEKRQSVAFWCNPISGHATLYWYQQILGQGPKLLIQFQNNGVVDDSQLPKDRFSAERLKGVDSTLKIQPAKLEDSAVYLCASAEGAGNTIYFGEGSWLTVV.

This rearrangement joins TRBV9 to TRBJ2-5; 8 bases match TRBD2. Germline V gene lookup returns CDR1 SGDLS and CDR2 YYNGEE. The CDR3 contains 16 residues. V trimming: 2 bases; J trimming: 0 bases; junction bases outside the gene matches: 6. The CDR3, as DNA: TGTGCCAGCAGCGTTCCCGGGGGGGCCGACCAAGAGACCCAGTACTTC. As protein: CASSVPGGADQETQYF.

The J gene is TRBJ2-1, the V gene TRBV7-2, with 10 nucleotides matching TRBD2. Germline-derived CDR1 and CDR2 are SGHTA and FQGNSA. After removal of 5 bases from V and 0 bases from J, the junction contained 4 bases not matched to a gene. This CDR3 has 16 residues. CDR3 sequence: CASSMSGGASYNEQFF. CDR3 bases: TGTGCCAGCAGCATGAGCGGGGGGGCCTCCTACAATGAGCAGTTCTTC.

This clone was detected a few times. The V and J genes are TRBV5-4 and TRBJ2-7; 8 bases align to TRBD1. Germline V gene lookup returns CDR1 SGHNT and CDR2 YYREEE (reference sequence). The CDR3 length is 13 residues. Trimming removed 6 bases from V and 5 bases from J; junction bases left unmatched: 7. DNA for the CDR3: TGTGCCAGCATCGTCCAGGGGGCTGACGAGCAGTACTTC. Translating it yields CASIVQGADEQYF.

This clone is a singleton in its sample. The chain employs TRBV11-3 and TRBJ2-3, with TRBD2 as a possible D gene (7 bases). The CDR3 is made up of 14 amino acids. CDR1 and CDR2 (germline): SGHNT, YENEEA. Trimming shortened V by 8 bases and J by 6 bases, and 18 bases separated the two germline ends. In nucleotides, the CDR3 is TGTGCCAGCGGCCGAGGGGGGGCAGAGGATACGCAGTATTTT. Amino acid sequence: CASGRGGAEDTQYF.

This sequence joins TRBV7-3 and TRBJ1-4; D unclear. Trimming left V 2 bases short and J 7 bases short, with 8 bases between. This CDR3 comprises 13 residues. CDR1 and CDR2 from the germline V gene are SGHTA and FQGTGA. As DNA, the CDR3 is TGTGCCAGCAGCTTAGGGCCAGGTGAAAAACTGTTTTTT. Amino acids: CASSLGPGEKLFF.

The rearrangement links TRBV10-1 to TRBJ1-1; possible D gene TRBD1, 6 bases. The germline V and J ends were trimmed by 0 bases and 5 bases, with 10 bases remaining between them. The CDR3 is 14 residues long. Germline V CDR1 and CDR2: WNHNN, SYGVQD (reference sequence). CDR3 protein: CASSESGGWTEAFF. The CDR3 nucleotides read TGCGCCAGCAGTGAGTCAGGGGGATGGACTGAAGCTTTCTTT.

CDR3 amino acids: CAWSVQLASGPDTQYF. The CDR3 nucleotides are TGTGCCTGGAGTGTACAACTAGCGTCTGGCCCAGATACGCAGTATTTT. V and J are TRBV30 and TRBJ2-3, with TRBD2 matching over 7 bases. The trim removed 0 bases at V and 4 bases at J, leaving 10 bases unmatched. The CDR3 spans 16 residues. Germline V gene lookup returns CDR1 GTSNPN and CDR2 SVGIG (reference sequence).

The chain has TRBV7-9 and TRBJ1-1, with D maybe TRBD1 (5 bases). CDR1 is SEHNR, CDR2 FQNEAQ, per germline (reference sequence). Trimming left V 1 base short and J 4 bases short, with 13 bases between. CDR3 size: 15 residues. The CDR3 nucleotides are TGTGCCAGCAGCTTAGGGATTGGAGGGGTCACTGAAGCTTTCTTT. Its protein is CASSLGIGGVTEAFF.

The chain uses TRBV27 and TRBJ2-4, with TRBD1 as a possible D gene (6 bases). V was shortened by 5 bases and J by 3 bases, with 11 bases between the two germline ends. This CDR3 comprises 14 residues. The germline V gene has CDR1 MNHEY and CDR2 SMNVEV (reference sequence). DNA for the CDR3: TGTGCCAGCAGTCCTCAGGGGAGCAAAAACATTCAGTACTTC. This codes for CASSPQGSKNIQYF.

For the CDR3, the DNA is TGTGCCAGCAGCCTAACGAACCGACTAGCGGGGGATTACAATGAGCAGTTCTTC. Residues: CASSLTNRLAGDYNEQFF. The chain employs TRBV7-2 and TRBJ2-1; 12 bases fit TRBD2. J lost 4 bases, V lost 5 bases, and 12 bases had no gene match. Germline values: CDR1 SGHTA, CDR2 FQGNSA. This CDR3 is 18 amino acids long.

V is TRBV9 and J is TRBJ2-1; 8 bases fit TRBD2. V dropped 0 bases and J dropped 6; count of bases not matched to a gene: 2. The germline gives CDR1 SGDLS, CDR2 YYNGEE. The CDR3 is made up of 14 amino acids. The CDR3 DNA reads TGTGCCAGCAGCGTAGACGGGGGGGCCAATGAGCAGTTCTTC. Its translation: CASSVDGGANEQFF.

The gene calls are TRBV5-1 and TRBJ1-1; the D gene is possibly TRBD1 (6 bases). The V gene lost 0 bases and the J gene lost 4 bases, with 10 bases spanning the gap. The CDR3 length is 14 residues. Germline loops: CDR1 SGHRS, CDR2 YFSETQ. DNA for the CDR3: TGCGCCAGCAGCTTGGAGAGGGGGACCACTGAAGCTTTCTTT. Its protein is CASSLERGTTEAFF.

The rearrangement uses TRBV3-1 (or the pseudogene TRBV3-2) and TRBJ2-7, with D tentatively TRBD2 (6 bases). CDR3 length: 14 amino acids. V lost 3 bases and J 4 bases, leaving 13 bases between the germline ends. Germline CDR1 is LGHDT and CDR2 is YNNKEL (reference sequence). In DNA, the CDR3 is TGTGCCAGCAGCCATCTGGCTAGCGTATACGAGCAGTACTTC. Translated, it gives CASSHLASVYEQYF.

The J gene is TRBJ2-1, the V gene TRBV27; maybe TRBD2 (5 bases). Trimming stripped 6 bases from V and 10 bases from J, with 16 bases between. The CDR3 is 13 amino acids. The germline gives CDR1 MNHEY, CDR2 SMNVEV (reference sequence). The CDR3 loop is CASSDPGIGEQFF. Here the CDR3 DNA reads TGTGCCAGCAGCGATCCCGGGATTGGGGAGCAGTTCTTC.

The V gene is TRBV12-3 or TRBV12-4, the J gene TRBJ2-7, with D unresolved. Trimming pared 7 bases from V and 3 bases from J, leaving 13 bases between. This CDR3 region has 13 residues. CDR3 residues: CASTGFNVYEQYF. Here the CDR3 DNA reads TGTGCCAGCACCGGGTTCAACGTCTACGAGCAGTACTTC.

V and J are TRBV6-2 or TRBV6-3 and TRBJ2-3; 9 bases agree with TRBD1. This CDR3 spans 16 amino acids. V was pared by 4 bases and J by 6 bases, with 11 bases of the junction left unmatched. Germline CDR1 MNHEY, CDR2 SVGEGT. CDR3 protein: CASSWTGEEEGDTQYF. The CDR3 DNA reads as TGTGCCAGCAGTTGGACAGGGGAAGAGGAGGGTGATACGCAGTATTTT.

The sample holds a few counts of this clone. The gene calls are TRBV30 and TRBJ2-7; 10 bases are a match to TRBD2. The CDR3 contains 15 residues. Germline loops: CDR1 GTSNPN, CDR2 SVGIG (reference sequence). With 3 bases clipped from V and 2 bases from J, the junction kept 7 bases outside the gene matches. The CDR3 DNA sequence: TGTGCCTGGAGCCCCTTTAGCGGGGGGCCCTACGAGCAGTACTTC. Protein sequence: CAWSPFSGGPYEQYF.

The V gene is TRBV6-5, the J gene TRBJ2-3; 7 nucleotides line up with TRBD2. The germline gives CDR1 MNHEY, CDR2 SVGAGI. The CDR3 is made up of 15 amino acids. The trim removed 2 bases at V and 2 bases at J, leaving 4 bases unmatched. The CDR3 sequence is CASSYGRGNTDTQYF. In DNA form, the CDR3 reads TGTGCCAGCAGTTACGGGCGGGGGAACACAGATACGCAGTATTTT.

The chain employs TRBV4-2 and TRBJ2-3; 8 bases map to TRBD2. This CDR3 is built from 15 residues. Losses at the gene ends were 0 bases for V and 4 bases for J; bases not matched to a gene: 3. Germline CDR1 is LGHNA and CDR2 is YNFKEQ. This CDR3 is CASSQDRGGPDTQYF. The CDR3 region has the DNA TGTGCCAGCAGCCAAGATCGGGGGGGCCCAGATACGCAGTATTTT.

The chain recombines TRBV19 with TRBJ2-1; 7 bases are shared with TRBD1. Trimming at V came to 4 bases and at J to 4 bases, leaving 7 bases not matched to a gene. Germline values: CDR1 LNHDA, CDR2 SQIVND (reference sequence). The CDR3 is 15 amino acids. The CDR3 here is CASSKGGAVYNEQFF. The CDR3 DNA reads as TGTGCCAGTAGTAAAGGGGGCGCGGTATACAATGAGCAGTTCTTC.

This chain links TRBV3-1 (or the pseudogene TRBV3-2) with TRBJ1-2; D gene uncertain. Germline loops: CDR1 LGHDT, CDR2 YNNKEL (reference sequence). V shed 4 bases and J shed 4 bases, with 13 bases lying between them. The CDR3 is 14 amino acids. The CDR3 region is CASSPGSPGYGYTF. The CDR3 DNA reads TGTGCCAGCAGCCCCGGAAGCCCGGGCTATGGCTACACCTTC.

The chain employs TRBV20-1 and TRBJ2-3; a weak D match, TRBD1 (6 bases). Germline V CDR1 and CDR2: DFQATT, SNEGSKA (reference sequence). This CDR3 has 13 amino acids. V lost 3 bases to trimming and J lost 5 bases, with 12 bases between them. Here the CDR3 DNA reads TGCAGTGCTAGTCGACAGGTAGGAGATACGCAGTATTTT. This translates into CSASRQVGDTQYF.